Sequencing of this T cell receptor (beta chain) was carried out in a study of blood T cell repertoires in COVID-19. Across the whole study: Whether acute or convalescent, the COVID-19 samples came from the United States, Italy and Spain. The analysed material was cDNA or gDNA that came from T cells, B-cell-depleted T cells, or PBMCs.

Authors' data handling: Estimated nucleated cell counts came from reference gene primer amplification. Profiling relied on immunoSEQ multiplex PCR, and the TCRdb table lists in-frame clones only, not all of them. That table supplies the V and J calls and clone size; D and trimming were determined from the DNA. Among tens of thousands of clones listed, about 80% were seen once. Deletions cut 6 bases from V and 4 bases from J, with 18 bases between. The germline V gene encodes CDR1 SNHLY and CDR2 FYNNEI. The CDR3 has 15 residues. The material sequenced was peripheral blood. The clonotype was recovered from a woman between 55 and 75 years old with acute or convalescent COVID-19. This chain uses TRBV2 with TRBJ2-5; D may be TRBD2 (5 bases). The CDR3 bases are TGTGCCAGCAGGGCGGCCGGTCACGCGGGAGAGACCCAGTACTTC. Its protein is CASRAAGHAGETQYF.